These 13 T cell receptor beta chains were all obtained from the same sample, sequenced in a study of cytomegalovirus exposure and HLA in healthy donors. PCR employed 60 Vbeta and 13 Jbeta primers. Data came from immunoSEQ multiplex PCR; TCRdb stores just in-frame clones and leaves some out. The profile shows under 200,000 clones, roughly 80% of them singletons. The specimen was PBMCs. These receptors all stem from a middle-aged woman in good health and CMV-seronegative.

The CDR3 DNA sequence: TGTGCCAGCACCAGGGGGCCTGTCTATGGCTACACCTTC. Translation gives CASTRGPVYGYTF. V is TRBV28 and J is TRBJ1-2, with 8 bases that match TRBD1. The ends lost 7 bases at V and 4 bases at J; junction bases unmatched: 5. Germline values: CDR1 MDHEN, CDR2 SYDVKM. The CDR3 totals 13 residues.

V is TRBV19 and J is TRBJ1-1; D call uncertain. Germline CDR1 reads LNHDA; CDR2 reads SQIVND (reference sequence). The CDR3 totals 13 residues. V was cut by 7 bases and J by 4 bases, with 13 bases left in between. The DNA for the CDR3 is TGTGCCAGTAAACGGCAGGTGGGCACTGAAGCTTTCTTT. This sequence encodes CASKRQVGTEAFF.

The chain carries TRBV7-6 and TRBJ1-1, with TRBD1 matching over 8 bases. The V and J ends lost 1 base and 0 bases, in that order; junction bases with no gene match: 4. This CDR3 spans 16 amino acids. Germline CDR1 is SGHVS and CDR2 is FNYEAQ. This CDR3 reads CASSLGGQGMNTEAFF. CDR3 nucleotide sequence: TGTGCCAGCAGCTTAGGAGGACAGGGAATGAACACTGAAGCTTTCTTT. Drawing the rest from reference TRBV7-6 and TRBJ1-1, the complete variable domain is GAGVSQSPRYKVTKRGQDVALRCDPISGHVSLYWYRQALGQGPEFLTYFNYEAQQDKSGLPNDRFSAERPEGSISTLTIQRTEQRDSAMYRCASSLGGQGMNTEAFFGQGTRLTVV.

The rearrangement joins TRBV9 to TRBJ1-1; 9 bases are shared with TRBD1. V lost 4 bases to trimming and J lost 3 bases; unmatched junction nucleotides: 13. Germline lookup yields CDR1 SGDLS and CDR2 YYNGEE. The CDR3 sequence is 17 residues long. CDR3 residues: CASSPPGQGWIDTEAFF. CDR3 DNA sequence: TGTGCCAGCAGCCCCCCGGGACAGGGCTGGATTGACACTGAAGCTTTCTTT.

This clone was picked up one time. The V and J genes are TRBV20-1 and TRBJ2-1, with 7 bases identical to TRBD2. Germline assignment: CDR1 DFQATT and CDR2 SNEGSKA (reference sequence). This CDR3 is built from 10 residues. The CDR3 DNA reads TGCAGCCTACCGGGGGGTGAGCAGTTCTTC. It encodes CSLPGGEQFF.

This clone came up a few times. The chain joins TRBV2 to TRBJ2-3; maybe TRBD2 (7 bases). V lost 4 bases to trimming and J lost 3 bases, with 14 bases between them. The V gene's germline CDR1 is SNHLY and CDR2 FYNNEI. The CDR3 runs to 15 residues. The CDR3 sequence: CASSGRGGVTDTQYF. CDR3 bases: TGTGCCAGCAGTGGACGAGGGGGGGTAACAGATACGCAGTATTTT.

J is TRBJ2-1 and V is TRBV19; D gene uncertain. Germline CDR1 LNHDA, CDR2 SQIVND (reference sequence). Trimming cost V 4 bases and J 2 bases, with 12 bases left between them. This CDR3 contains 15 residues. The CDR3 DNA reads TGTGCCAGTAGTAGTCCAATGATAGCCTACAATGAGCAGTTCTTC. Translation gives CASSSPMIAYNEQFF. The complete variable domain, with remaining parts taken from reference TRBV19 and TRBJ2-1, reads DGGITQSPKYLFRKEGQNVTLSCEQNLNHDAMYWYRQDPGQGLRLIYYSQIVNDFQKGDIAEGYSVSREKKESFPLTVTSAQKNPTAFYLCASSSPMIAYNEQFFGPGTRLTVL.

The V call is TRBV10-2, the J call TRBJ2-5, with D perhaps matching TRBD1 (5 bases). CDR3 size: 17 residues. The germline V gene encodes CDR1 WSHSY and CDR2 SAAADI. V lost 0 bases and J 2 bases, leaving 16 bases between the germline ends. This chain's CDR3 is CASSESGDWYRQETQYF. The CDR3 coding sequence is TGCGCCAGCAGTGAGTCAGGAGATTGGTACAGGCAAGAGACCCAGTACTTC.

V and J are TRBV5-6 and TRBJ2-5, with a tentative D call TRBD2 (5 bases). Germline lookup yields CDR1 SGHDT and CDR2 YYEEEE. V was cut by 7 bases and J by 6 bases, with 19 bases left in between. The CDR3 consists of 14 residues. The CDR3, as DNA: TGTGCCAGCCGGATGCTAGCCTCCTCGCAGACCCAGTACTTC. It translates to CASRMLASSQTQYF. Full variable domain (rest looked up from reference TRBV5-6 and TRBJ2-5): DAGVTQSPTHLIKTRGQQVTLRCSPKSGHDTVSWYQQALGQGPQFIFQYYEEEERQRGNFPDRFSGHQFPNYSSELNVNALLLGDSALYLCASRMLASSQTQYFGPGTRLLVL.

V usage is TRBV7-9 and J usage is TRBJ2-7; D call uncertain. The CDR3 extends over 13 amino acids. V gave up 8 bases and J gave up 2 bases, with 13 bases separating them. Per the germline V gene, CDR1 is SEHNR and CDR2 is FQNEAQ (reference sequence). DNA of the CDR3: TGTGCCAGCTCTGTGGGCCTCACCTACGAGCAGTACTTC. Translating it yields CASSVGLTYEQYF.

The V and J genes are TRBV6-1 and TRBJ2-7; D perhaps matches TRBD2 (6 bases). The V gene's germline CDR1 is MNHNS and CDR2 SASEGT. V was clipped by 6 bases and J by 2 bases, with 14 bases between them. This CDR3 is 14 amino acids long. The CDR3 reads CASRRLGNPYEQYF. The CDR3 nucleotides read TGTGCCAGCAGAAGACTAGGTAACCCCTACGAGCAGTACTTC.

The chain has TRBV9 and TRBJ1-3; D not resolved. From germline, CDR1 is SGDLS and CDR2 YYNGEE. There are 15 residues in the CDR3. With 3 bases removed from V and 0 bases from J, the gap between germline ends came to 10 bases. The CDR3 spells CASSGTITSGNTIYF. The DNA for the CDR3 is TGTGCCAGCAGCGGAACAATCACCTCTGGAAACACCATATATTTT.

The rearrangement joins TRBV5-1 to TRBJ1-1, with TRBD1 matching 8 bases. CDR1 SGHRS and CDR2 YFSETQ come from the germline V gene. The J segment lost 6 bases and the V segment lost 4 bases, leaving 8 bases of the junction unmatched. The CDR3 contains 14 residues. CDR3 in DNA: TGCGCCAGCAGCCAAGACAGGGGTCGGCCTGAAGCTTTCTTT. Translating it yields CASSQDRGRPEAFF.